One and the same sample provided the 8 T cell receptor beta chains below, sequenced in a study of blood T cell repertoires in COVID-19. TCRdb's copy holds only in-frame clones and misses some; the assay was immunoSEQ multiplex PCR. The sample includes 75,000 to 85,000 clones, roughly 88% seen only once; the top ten take under 55%. Sequenced sample: peripheral blood. The source of these receptors is a human donor in a cohort sampled during active COVID-19.

The rearrangement links TRBV30 to TRBJ2-2, with 9 bases that match TRBD2. Per germline, CDR1 GTSNPN and CDR2 SVGIG (reference sequence). CDR3 size: 14 residues. The V and J ends lost 5 bases and 6 bases, in that order; junction bases with no gene match: 7. For the CDR3, the DNA is TGTGCCTGGGCTAGCGGGGTGTTTCCCGGGGAGCTGTTTTTT. It is translated as CAWASGVFPGELFF.

This chain connects TRBV6-2 or TRBV6-3 to TRBJ2-2; 11 positions match TRBD2. The CDR3 loop spans 16 amino acids. V shed 5 bases, J shed 7 bases, and the junction held 9 bases outside the gene matches. The germline CDR1 and CDR2 sequences are MNHEY and SVGEGT. This CDR3 is CASSQRLAGIGGELFF. In DNA, the CDR3 is TGTGCCAGCAGTCAGAGACTAGCGGGAATCGGCGGGGAGCTGTTTTTT.

The chain is built from TRBV5-4 and TRBJ2-1, with 7 nucleotides matching TRBD1. Germline CDR1 is SGHNT and CDR2 is YYREEE (reference sequence). Germline trimming cut 4 bases from V and 5 bases from J; bases unmatched to any gene: 12. This CDR3 has 16 residues. DNA for the CDR3: TGTGCCAGCAGCGGGCCCCGGGACAGACCTAACAATGAGCAGTTCTTC. Amino acid sequence: CASSGPRDRPNNEQFF.

This rearrangement joins TRBV24-1 to TRBJ2-3; 7 bases fit TRBD1. Germline CDR1 KGHDR, CDR2 SFDVKD. The CDR3 covers 14 residues. V gave up 7 bases and J gave up 1 base; unmatched junction bases: 4. The CDR3 region is CATRLTGGTDTQYF. The CDR3 nucleotides are TGTGCCACCAGACTCACAGGGGGCACAGATACGCAGTATTTT.

This chain's CDR3 is CASSPRQGARGGYTF. CDR3 coding DNA: TGTGCCAGCAGCCCGAGACAGGGGGCAAGAGGGGGCTACACCTTC. J is TRBJ1-2 and V is TRBV11-2; TRBD1 matches 10 bases. The CDR3 runs 15 residues. The germline CDR1 and CDR2 sequences are SGHAT and FQNNGV. Trimming took 5 bases from V and 8 from J; bases not matched to a gene: 11.

V usage is TRBV19 and J usage is TRBJ2-2, with 7 nucleotides matching TRBD2. J was trimmed by 6 bases and V by 5 bases; bases with no gene match: 3. Germline CDR1 is LNHDA and CDR2 is SQIVND (reference sequence). This CDR3 is 13 amino acids long. The CDR3 sequence: CASSGEGPGELFF. The CDR3 DNA reads TGTGCCAGTAGTGGGGAGGGGCCCGGGGAGCTGTTTTTT. Filled out from reference TRBV19 and TRBJ2-2, the complete variable domain reads DGGITQSPKYLFRKEGQNVTLSCEQNLNHDAMYWYRQDPGQGLRLIYYSQIVNDFQKGDIAEGYSVSREKKESFPLTVTSAQKNPTAFYLCASSGEGPGELFFGEGSRLTVL.

The J gene is TRBJ1-4, the V gene TRBV2, with 10 bases lining up with TRBD1. Losses at the gene ends were 4 bases for V and 5 bases for J; bases not matched to a gene: 7. CDR3 size: 16 residues. Germline values: CDR1 SNHLY, CDR2 FYNNEI. The CDR3 DNA is TGTGCCAGCAGTGCACCGACGGGACAGGGGAATGAAAAACTGTTTTTT. This sequence encodes CASSAPTGQGNEKLFF.

V gene TRBV7-4 combines with J gene TRBJ2-7; the match to TRBD2 covers 15 bases. The CDR3 sequence is 21 residues long. The germline CDR1 and CDR2 sequences are SGHVT and SQSDAQ. With V trimmed by 5 bases and J by 6 bases, 23 bases remained unmatched. The CDR3 region is CASSSRTSGRAGSEGKSEQYF. The CDR3, as DNA: TGTGCCAGCAGCAGTCGGACTAGCGGGAGGGCCGGAAGTGAGGGTAAAAGCGAGCAGTACTTC.